What follows is one T cell receptor beta chain and its context. What it recognizes is unknown. The length of the CDR3 is 15 residues. Germline CDR1 and CDR2: SGDLS and YYNGEE. V dropped 0 bases and J dropped 4 bases, with 8 bases sitting between them. This entry is derived from a study of T cell responses to AZD1222 COVID-19 vaccine. General study points: Donors in the cohort were predominantly white British and more often female, and clonal diversity was possibly underestimated.

Only in-frame clones appear in the TCRdb table, and some are missing; sequencing was by immunoSEQ multiplex PCR. The sample holds some 150,000 clones, 88% seen once. V usage is TRBV9 and J usage is TRBJ2-6, with D possibly called TRBD1 or TRBD2 (5 bases each). Sequencing used peripheral blood, obtained on day 0 of AZD1222 vaccination. The sequence derives from an adult in good health. In DNA form, the CDR3 reads TGTGCCAGCAGCGTAGTAGGGACCGGGGCCAACGTCCTGACTTTC. As protein: CASSVVGTGANVLTF.